A single count supports the clone carrying this TCR beta chain. Its antigen remains unknown. The CDR3 extends over 15 amino acids. With 4 bases clipped from V and 3 bases from J, the junction kept 9 bases outside the gene matches. Germline CDR1 is SGHNT and CDR2 is YYREEE (reference sequence). CD4+CD127+ cells were sorted as the conventional CD4 T cells. Original handling: Pooled conventional T cells gave approximately 1.2x10^5 patient and some 150,000 donor TCRbeta sequences. TCRdb's table, derived via immunoSEQ multiplex PCR, lists solely in-frame clones and lacks some. The V and J calls and the clone size are those of that table, but D and trimming were determined from the DNA. The sample carries 20,000 to 30,000 clones, roughly 97% recorded once. The data belong to a study of B cell selection in AIRE deficiency. Study conclusions and caveats: Of 3657 shared Treg TCRbeta sequences, over 25% were healthy-only, approximately 9% patient-only. CDR3s were shorter in shared Treg sequences, reflecting few non-templated nucleotide insertions.

This clonotype was sampled from a human donor in good health. Sample: CD4+CD127+ conventional T cells sorted from PBMCs. The V call is TRBV5-4, the J call TRBJ2-7; 8 bases are a match to TRBD2. CDR3 nucleotides: TGTGCCAGCAGCCAAGTACTAGCGGATCTCTACGAGCAGTACTTC. Protein sequence: CASSQVLADLYEQYF.